Listed here are 28 T cell receptor beta chains from one sample, sequenced in a study of spatial heterogeneity in lung cancer. The time point here: sample taken at primary tumor resection. These TCRs are of unknown antigen specificity. TCRdb re-analysed the 5' RACE reads in MiXCR, keeping a single row per CDR3 protein. Among about 10,000 distinct CDR3 sequences, 12% were seen once, and the ten largest hold approximately 12%. General observations from the study: Expanded intratumoral alpha and beta TCR counts tracked tumor mutation counts.

Source: lung tumor tissue, taken at surgery. Receptor source: a female donor with early-stage non-small cell lung cancer.

This clonotype has at least ten counts. The V and J genes are TRBV20-1 and TRBJ2-7; 8 nucleotides align to TRBD2. CDR3 length: 16 residues. Trimming removed 3 bases from V and 0 bases from J; junction bases left unmatched: 10. Germline CDR1 and CDR2: DFQATT and SNEGSKA (reference sequence). CDR3 region: CSARGGERGSSYEQYF. The CDR3 coding sequence is TGCAGTGCTAGGGGCGGAGAGCGGGGGAGCTCCTACGAGCAGTACTTC.

This clonotype has ten or more counts. The chain is built from TRBV10-3 and TRBJ2-3; no clear D gene. The CDR3 has 12 amino acids. Trimming shortened V by 1 base and J by 4 bases, and 3 bases separated the two germline ends. Germline-derived CDR1 and CDR2 are ENHRY and SYGVKD. CDR3 sequence: CAISEYPDTQYF. The CDR3 DNA is TGTGCCATCAGTGAGTACCCAGATACGCAGTATTTT.

This clonotype is medium-sized. The rearrangement joins TRBV11-2 to TRBJ2-7; TRBD2 might be the D (6 bases). V was cut by 7 bases and J by 6 bases, with 16 bases left in between. Germline CDR1 SGHAT, CDR2 FQNNGV. The CDR3 has 13 amino acids. The DNA of the CDR3 is TGTGCCAGCATCCTCCCCGGGGGACGCGAGCAGTACTTC. It yields the protein CASILPGGREQYF.

This clonotype has at least ten counts. The rearrangement joins TRBV4-3 to TRBJ2-1; no definite D call. There are 14 residues in the CDR3. The V end lost 4 bases, the J end lost 12 bases, and 19 bases lay between the germline ends. Germline V gene data show CDR1 as LGHNA and CDR2 as YSLEER. The CDR3 sequence is CASSLSTLDLRQFF. The DNA of the CDR3 is TGCGCCAGCAGCCTCTCGACCCTGGACCTGCGGCAGTTCTTC.

This clonotype appeared many times. This chain uses TRBV20-1 with TRBJ2-3, with 10 bases that match TRBD1. The CDR3 has 15 residues. CDR1 is DFQATT and CDR2 is SNEGSKA in the germline V gene (reference sequence). The junction had 6 bases not matched to a gene; V was cut back by 6 bases and J by 0 bases. CDR3 DNA sequence: TGCAGTGCCCGGGACAGGGGAGTAAGCACAGATACGCAGTATTTT. Amino acids: CSARDRGVSTDTQYF.

This clonotype was seen repeatedly, ten times or more. The rearrangement joins TRBV7-9 to TRBJ1-4, with D unresolved. V lost 3 bases, J lost 0 bases, and 8 bases lay in between. The CDR3 is made up of 15 amino acids. Germline V gene data show CDR1 as SEHNR and CDR2 as FQNEAQ (reference sequence). CDR3: CASSFPSTTNEKLFF. The CDR3 DNA is TGTGCCAGCAGCTTTCCCAGTACAACTAATGAAAAACTGTTTTTT.

The J gene is TRBJ2-7, the V gene TRBV4-2; D call uncertain. Looked up from germline, CDR1 is LGHNA and CDR2 is YNFKEQ. Trimming removed 1 base at V and 5 bases at J, with 15 bases between. This CDR3 spans 15 amino acids. CDR3 DNA: TGTGCCAGCAGCCAAGTTTCTACACCGATTGACGAGCAGTACTTC. Encoded protein: CASSQVSTPIDEQYF.

Judged by abundance, this clonotype is medium-sized. This chain uses TRBV4-2 with TRBJ2-3; D ambiguous. CDR1 LGHNA and CDR2 YNFKEQ come from the germline V gene. CDR3 length equals 13 residues. The germline V and J ends were trimmed by 0 bases and 5 bases, with 6 bases remaining between them. The CDR3 protein is CASSQEFRDTQYF. As DNA, the CDR3 is TGTGCCAGCAGCCAAGAGTTCAGAGATACGCAGTATTTT.

This clonotype is deemed medium-sized. J is TRBJ1-5 and V is TRBV20-1, with D perhaps TRBD1 (5 bases). With 2 bases removed from V and 5 bases from J, the gap between germline ends came to 16 bases. The CDR3 length is 15 residues. Germline CDR1 and CDR2: DFQATT and SNEGSKA (reference sequence). CDR3 sequence: CSARPSGRIHQPQHF. In DNA form, the CDR3 reads TGCAGTGCTAGACCCTCGGGACGGATCCATCAGCCCCAGCATTTT.

This clonotype was seen repeatedly, ten times or more. The V gene is TRBV7-8, the J gene TRBJ1-5; TRBD1 matches at 7 bases. The CDR3 is made up of 16 amino acids. V trimming: 2 bases; J trimming: 1 base; junction bases outside the gene matches: 5. Germline CDR1 SGHVS, CDR2 FQNEAQ. CDR3 DNA: TGTGCCAGCAGCTTAAGAACCAGGGGGAGCAATCAGCCCCAGCATTTT. Its protein is CASSLRTRGSNQPQHF.

To note about this clonotype: This may come from a read error, since a much larger clone is one base off. V gene TRBV4-3 combines with J gene TRBJ2-5; 12 bases line up with TRBD2. The CDR3 is 16 residues long. Germline V gene sequence: CDR1 LGHNA, CDR2 YSLEER. CDR3 bases: TGCGCCAACAGCCAAGGACTAGCGGGGTCCTCGGAGACCCAGTACTTC. It translates to CANSQGLAGSSETQYF.

This clonotype appeared many times. V and J are TRBV2 and TRBJ1-5, with a weak D call TRBD1 (6 bases). Trimming pared 3 bases from V and 5 bases from J, leaving 11 bases between. The CDR3 runs to 14 residues. Germline values: CDR1 SNHLY, CDR2 FYNNEI. In DNA form, the CDR3 reads TGTGCCAGCAGTGACCGGACAGCAGATCAGCCCCAGCATTTT. Its translation is CASSDRTADQPQHF.

This clonotype was recorded a few times. CDR3 nucleotide sequence: TGTGCCAGCAGCTTAGCCCGATCGTTAGAGACCCAGTACTTC. It is translated as CASSLARSLETQYF. V gene TRBV7-2 combines with J gene TRBJ2-5; no firm D call. Between the trimmed V and J ends, which lost 0 bases and 4 bases, there was a span of 9 bases. The germline V gene encodes CDR1 SGHTA and CDR2 FQGNSA. The CDR3 loop spans 14 amino acids.

This clonotype is labeled as medium-sized (0.01 to 0.1%). The gene calls are TRBV6-5 and TRBJ2-6; TRBD1 is a possible D gene (6 bases). Trimming took 6 bases from V and 0 from J, leaving 12 bases between them. The CDR3 runs to 16 residues. Germline V gives CDR1 MNHEY, CDR2 SVGAGI. Here the CDR3 reads CASRTTGLSGANVLTF. Written as DNA, the CDR3 is TGTGCCAGCAGGACGACAGGACTCTCTGGGGCCAACGTCCTGACTTTC.

The gene calls are TRBV6-6 and TRBJ1-4, with D uncertain. Germline V gene lookup returns CDR1 MNHNY and CDR2 SVGAGI (reference sequence). The CDR3 has 14 residues. V was shortened by 6 bases and J by 7 bases, with 15 bases between the two germline ends. The CDR3 here is CASRPGSDGEKLFF. In DNA, the CDR3 is TGTGCCAGCAGACCGGGATCTGATGGTGAAAAACTGTTTTTT.

This clonotype was found many times. The chain joins TRBV29-1 to TRBJ2-1, with D maybe TRBD1 (5 bases). Germline CDR1 SQVTM, CDR2 ANQGSEA. This CDR3 has 14 amino acids. The CDR3 DNA reads as TGCAGTTGTTCCCCGGACAAGAACTACAATGAGCAGTTCTTC. This codes for CSCSPDKNYNEQFF.

The rearrangement uses TRBV20-1 and TRBJ2-7; possibly TRBD1 for D (6 bases). V shed 1 base and J shed 3 bases, with 10 bases lying between them. In germline, CDR1 is DFQATT, CDR2 SNEGSKA (reference sequence). CDR3 size: 13 residues. The CDR3 DNA reads TGCAGTGCTAGAGGTTCAGGGGTCTACGAGCAGTACTTC. Its protein is CSARGSGVYEQYF.

Judged by abundance, this clonotype is medium-sized (0.01 to 0.1%). This chain uses TRBV20-1 with TRBJ1-2; D uncertain. The CDR3 totals 13 residues. Germline CDR1 reads DFQATT; CDR2 reads SNEGSKA (reference sequence). The V and J ends lost 0 bases and 4 bases respectively, with 9 bases between them. DNA of the CDR3: TGCAGTGCTAGAGATTCAGTAGCCTATGGCTACACCTTC. This sequence encodes CSARDSVAYGYTF.

As DNA, the CDR3 is TGCGCCAGCACCCTTGGGAGTGGCGCAGGTCTAGCGGGGGGATGGAATGAGCAGTTCTTC. The encoded protein is CASTLGSGAGLAGGWNEQFF. This rearrangement joins TRBV5-1 to TRBJ2-1, with 11 positions matching TRBD2. Trimming took 6 bases from V and 7 from J; bases not matched to a gene: 24. The CDR3 length is 20 residues. The germline CDR1 and CDR2 sequences are SGHRS and YFSETQ.

This clonotype was observed at least ten times. J is TRBJ1-1 and V is TRBV6-1; 8 bases line up with TRBD1. V was pared by 6 bases and J by 10 bases, with 16 bases of the junction left unmatched. Germline V gene sequence: CDR1 MNHNS, CDR2 SASEGT. This CDR3 is built from 15 residues. CDR3 bases: TGTGCCAGCAGGGCCAGTGGGGACAGGCTCGTAGTAGCTTTCTTT. Residues: CASRASGDRLVVAFF.

In its sample, this clonotype is medium-sized (0.01 to 0.1%). V usage is TRBV6-1 and J usage is TRBJ1-2, with D unclear. Per the germline V gene, CDR1 is MNHNS and CDR2 is SASEGT. The CDR3 sequence is 13 residues long. Deletions cut 5 bases from V and 8 bases from J, with 15 bases between. The CDR3: CASSTSRERGYTF. CDR3 DNA sequence: TGTGCCAGCAGTACAAGTAGAGAAAGAGGCTACACCTTC.

In its sample, this clonotype was seen many times. This chain links TRBV29-1 with TRBJ2-7; D is perhaps TRBD2 (6 bases). The CDR3 length is 13 residues. In germline, CDR1 is SQVTM, CDR2 ANQGSEA. V was trimmed by 4 bases and J by 5 bases, leaving 15 bases between them. The CDR3 is CSVVAGTSHEQYF. The CDR3 DNA reads TGCAGCGTTGTCGCGGGGACTTCCCACGAGCAGTACTTC.

By share, this clonotype counts as medium-sized. The rearrangement joins TRBV10-2 to TRBJ2-7; D perhaps matches TRBD2 (6 bases). The CDR3 sequence is 14 residues long. V lost 8 bases and J lost 4, with 18 bases in between. Germline assignment: CDR1 WSHSY and CDR2 SAAADI. CDR3 nucleotides: TGCGCCAGCCAAACCCTTGCGGGGTATTACGAGCAGTACTTC. This codes for CASQTLAGYYEQYF.

Relative to its sample, this clonotype is medium-sized. J is TRBJ2-1 and V is TRBV6-5; 13 positions match TRBD2. The CDR3 contains 14 residues. V lost 8 bases and J lost 7; bases outside the gene matches: 5. Germline lookup yields CDR1 MNHEY and CDR2 SVGAGI. DNA for the CDR3: TGTGCCAGCCAGCAGGGACTAGCGGGAAATGAGCAGTTCTTC. Its translation is CASQQGLAGNEQFF.

This clonotype was counted many times. The gene calls are TRBV10-3 and TRBJ2-7; TRBD1 might be the D (5 bases). The CDR3 has 11 residues. V shed 10 bases and J shed 5 bases, with 12 bases lying between them. The V gene's germline CDR1 is ENHRY and CDR2 SYGVKD. The CDR3 DNA sequence: TGTGCCACCTCGCCAGGGAACGAGCAGTACTTC. This sequence encodes CATSPGNEQYF.

By its share, this clonotype is medium-sized. V gene TRBV13 combines with J gene TRBJ1-3; D is unclear. The CDR3 has 14 amino acids. The germline V gene encodes CDR1 PRHDT and CDR2 FYEKMQ (reference sequence). The V end was cut by 5 bases, the J end by 0 bases, with 8 bases between. The CDR3 here is CASSETSSGNTIYF. DNA of the CDR3: TGTGCCAGCAGCGAGACCAGCTCTGGAAACACCATATATTTT.

This clonotype has a handful of counts. J is TRBJ2-1 and V is TRBV4-3; D possibly corresponds to TRBD1 (5 bases). The CDR3 extends over 15 amino acids. Germline CDR1 LGHNA, CDR2 YSLEER. With 1 base removed from V and 3 bases from J, the gap between germline ends came to 10 bases. CDR3 DNA: TGCGCCAGCAGCCAAGGACAGAGAAACTACAATGAGCAGTTCTTC. Translating it yields CASSQGQRNYNEQFF.

The chain combines TRBV6-5 with TRBJ2-5, with 13 bases aligning to TRBD2. Germline V gene data show CDR1 as MNHEY and CDR2 as SVGAGI. The CDR3 covers 15 residues. The V and J ends lost 10 bases and 3 bases, in that order; junction bases with no gene match: 8. DNA for the CDR3: TGTGCCACACAAGCCGGGACTAGCGGGGAAGAGACCCAGTACTTC. It is translated as CATQAGTSGEETQYF.